This TCR beta chain was documented in a study of cytomegalovirus exposure and HLA in healthy donors. As for the study in general: Unique TCR beta sequences numbering about 100 million came from approximately 180 million T cells in an earlier analysis.

General study findings and limits: Most subjects had HLA-A and HLA-B alleles reportedly predicted accurately by TCR beta sequences. Previously analyzed data showed that most TCR beta V segments were productive at a frequency of about 87% or about 30%.

The PCR employed 60 Vbeta primers together with 13 Jbeta primers. The method was immunoSEQ multiplex PCR; TCRdb's version includes in-frame clones alone and lacks a portion of them. Of about 140,000 clones detected, around two thirds appear once; the ten largest clones hold roughly 2%. Trimming removed 3 bases from V and 2 bases from J; junction bases left unmatched: 4. The CDR3 runs 16 residues. Per germline, CDR1 SGHVS and CDR2 FNYEAQ. A word on this clone: The antigen is not known.

The V gene is TRBV7-6, the J gene TRBJ2-2, with 9 nucleotides matching TRBD2. The receptor was derived from an older woman in good health and CMV-seropositive. Sequences were obtained from PBMCs. CDR3 region: CASSLFSGRNTGELFF. CDR3 nucleotide sequence: TGTGCCAGCAGCTTGTTTAGCGGGAGAAACACCGGGGAGCTGTTTTTT.